The rows below give T cell receptor beta chains drawn from one sample of a study of T cells expressing NK-cell markers. TCRdb reprocessed the 5' RACE reads; each CDR3 protein has one entry and no DNA is given. The table gives about 460,000 distinct CDR3 sequences; the top ten clones make up under 1.5% of it. Sequencing used blood T cells: a sorted CD56 or NKG2C T cell subset, CD4+ or CD8+ T cells, or bulk PBMC T cells (not recorded which). These receptors were obtained from a woman in her fifties or sixties in good health. The CDR3 runs from the conserved cysteine through the conserved F or W. The order of the fields is J gene, CDR3 length, V gene, CDR3 protein.

TRBJ2-5 | 20 | TRBV6-5 | CASSFDQTGPGLGAQETQYF
TRBJ2-3 | 13 | TRBV5-1 | CASGLLSTDTQYF
TRBJ2-7 | 11 | TRBV29-1 | CSVQDGYEQYF
TRBJ2-7 | 12 | TRBV4-1 | CASGASSYEQYF
TRBJ1-4 | 16 | TRBV11-3 | CASSPPGPVMPEKLFF
TRBJ1-2 | 13 | TRBV10-2 | CASSVSGSRGYTF
TRBJ2-3 | 13 | TRBV10-3 | CAILGDSTDTQYF
TRBJ2-3 | 18 | TRBV5-1 | CASSSGRTGEISTDTQYF
TRBJ2-1 | 16 | TRBV11-3 | CASSLGPWGGQDEQFF
TRBJ2-1 | 15 | TRBV12-3/TRBV12-4 | CASTPSGYAYNEQFF
TRBJ2-1 | 14 | TRBV7-2 | CASSFDGTGGEQFF
TRBJ1-3 | 15 | TRBV5-1 | CASSLDRATGNTIYF
TRBJ2-5 | 15 | TRBV5-1 | CASSRSGVSSETQYF
TRBJ2-7 | 17 | TRBV27 | CASSARWSGAHSYEQYF
TRBJ2-1 | 16 | TRBV12-3/TRBV12-4 | CASRSTTSGRTHEQFF
TRBJ2-7 | 15 | TRBV6-1 | CASSELLAGTYEQYF
TRBJ2-2 | 16 | TRBV4-1 | CASSPPSGFTTGELFF
TRBJ1-1 | 15 | TRBV12-3/TRBV12-4 | CASSLALGTLSEAFF
TRBJ2-1 | 16 | TRBV7-9 | CASSKPIAGSYNEQFF
TRBJ1-2 | 14 | TRBV5-1 | CASSLDRVWNGYTF
TRBJ2-3 | 15 | TRBV29-1 | CSVAPASGRVDTQYF
TRBJ2-7 | 17 | TRBV7-9 | CASSLVGVGSLAYEQYF
TRBJ2-3 | 17 | TRBV9 | CASSPAGGGALEDTQYF
TRBJ2-3 | 18 | TRBV12-2 | CASRLSRIGDPSPDTQYF
TRBJ2-2 | 16 | TRBV3-1 | CASSLGLAGSNGELFF
TRBJ1-4 | 14 | TRBV20-1 | CSARRDRGRLELFF
TRBJ2-1 | 15 | TRBV5-1 | CASSPGLVIGDEQFF
TRBJ1-1 | 14 | TRBV5-1 | CASSSQVSYTEAFF
TRBJ1-1 | 14 | TRBV5-5 | CASSFNTPGTEAFF
TRBJ2-4 | 15 | TRBV24-1 | CATSDPAGYGDIQYF
TRBJ2-5 | 15 | TRBV27 | CASSWGQGSQETQYF
TRBJ2-3 | 13 | TRBV2 | CASNGWKDDTQYF
TRBJ2-1 | 15 | TRBV12-3/TRBV12-4 | CASSLLGTGSGEQFF
TRBJ2-1 | 12 | TRBV20-1 | CSATKGLDEQFF
TRBJ1-6 | 14 | TRBV5-6 | CASSLDRGLSPLHF
TRBJ1-4 | 14 | TRBV20-1 | CSARGEGTVAELFF
TRBJ2-7 | 12 | TRBV7-8 | CASGKRSYEQYF
TRBJ1-5 | 14 | TRBV20-1 | CSATDRGSHQPQHF
TRBJ2-1 | 16 | TRBV3-1 | CASSQDPWGRYNEQFF
TRBJ1-2 | 15 | TRBV5-1 | CASSLGIRGAVGYTF
TRBJ2-1 | 13 | TRBV7-6 | CASKARGNNEQFF
TRBJ2-5 | 15 | TRBV24-1 | CATSEGQGHQETQYF
TRBJ2-3 | 17 | TRBV6-5 | CASSYFPTGLGTDTQYF
TRBJ2-3 | 15 | TRBV7-9 | CASSLVLRERVTQYF
TRBJ2-1 | 18 | TRBV29-1 | CSVEDRGTSAPSRRGQFF
TRBJ2-3 | 17 | TRBV7-9 | CASSLMGAAAGADTQYF
TRBJ1-2 | 14 | TRBV4-1 | CASSQNQGNYGYTF
TRBJ1-1 | 13 | TRBV7-2 | CASSPGTGSKAFF
TRBJ2-1 | 20 | TRBV2 | CASSVSGLAGRRVFYNEQFF
TRBJ2-7 | 15 | TRBV5-1 | CASSLGAPVAGEQYF
TRBJ2-5 | 15 | TRBV5-1 | CASSPQAGGEETQYF